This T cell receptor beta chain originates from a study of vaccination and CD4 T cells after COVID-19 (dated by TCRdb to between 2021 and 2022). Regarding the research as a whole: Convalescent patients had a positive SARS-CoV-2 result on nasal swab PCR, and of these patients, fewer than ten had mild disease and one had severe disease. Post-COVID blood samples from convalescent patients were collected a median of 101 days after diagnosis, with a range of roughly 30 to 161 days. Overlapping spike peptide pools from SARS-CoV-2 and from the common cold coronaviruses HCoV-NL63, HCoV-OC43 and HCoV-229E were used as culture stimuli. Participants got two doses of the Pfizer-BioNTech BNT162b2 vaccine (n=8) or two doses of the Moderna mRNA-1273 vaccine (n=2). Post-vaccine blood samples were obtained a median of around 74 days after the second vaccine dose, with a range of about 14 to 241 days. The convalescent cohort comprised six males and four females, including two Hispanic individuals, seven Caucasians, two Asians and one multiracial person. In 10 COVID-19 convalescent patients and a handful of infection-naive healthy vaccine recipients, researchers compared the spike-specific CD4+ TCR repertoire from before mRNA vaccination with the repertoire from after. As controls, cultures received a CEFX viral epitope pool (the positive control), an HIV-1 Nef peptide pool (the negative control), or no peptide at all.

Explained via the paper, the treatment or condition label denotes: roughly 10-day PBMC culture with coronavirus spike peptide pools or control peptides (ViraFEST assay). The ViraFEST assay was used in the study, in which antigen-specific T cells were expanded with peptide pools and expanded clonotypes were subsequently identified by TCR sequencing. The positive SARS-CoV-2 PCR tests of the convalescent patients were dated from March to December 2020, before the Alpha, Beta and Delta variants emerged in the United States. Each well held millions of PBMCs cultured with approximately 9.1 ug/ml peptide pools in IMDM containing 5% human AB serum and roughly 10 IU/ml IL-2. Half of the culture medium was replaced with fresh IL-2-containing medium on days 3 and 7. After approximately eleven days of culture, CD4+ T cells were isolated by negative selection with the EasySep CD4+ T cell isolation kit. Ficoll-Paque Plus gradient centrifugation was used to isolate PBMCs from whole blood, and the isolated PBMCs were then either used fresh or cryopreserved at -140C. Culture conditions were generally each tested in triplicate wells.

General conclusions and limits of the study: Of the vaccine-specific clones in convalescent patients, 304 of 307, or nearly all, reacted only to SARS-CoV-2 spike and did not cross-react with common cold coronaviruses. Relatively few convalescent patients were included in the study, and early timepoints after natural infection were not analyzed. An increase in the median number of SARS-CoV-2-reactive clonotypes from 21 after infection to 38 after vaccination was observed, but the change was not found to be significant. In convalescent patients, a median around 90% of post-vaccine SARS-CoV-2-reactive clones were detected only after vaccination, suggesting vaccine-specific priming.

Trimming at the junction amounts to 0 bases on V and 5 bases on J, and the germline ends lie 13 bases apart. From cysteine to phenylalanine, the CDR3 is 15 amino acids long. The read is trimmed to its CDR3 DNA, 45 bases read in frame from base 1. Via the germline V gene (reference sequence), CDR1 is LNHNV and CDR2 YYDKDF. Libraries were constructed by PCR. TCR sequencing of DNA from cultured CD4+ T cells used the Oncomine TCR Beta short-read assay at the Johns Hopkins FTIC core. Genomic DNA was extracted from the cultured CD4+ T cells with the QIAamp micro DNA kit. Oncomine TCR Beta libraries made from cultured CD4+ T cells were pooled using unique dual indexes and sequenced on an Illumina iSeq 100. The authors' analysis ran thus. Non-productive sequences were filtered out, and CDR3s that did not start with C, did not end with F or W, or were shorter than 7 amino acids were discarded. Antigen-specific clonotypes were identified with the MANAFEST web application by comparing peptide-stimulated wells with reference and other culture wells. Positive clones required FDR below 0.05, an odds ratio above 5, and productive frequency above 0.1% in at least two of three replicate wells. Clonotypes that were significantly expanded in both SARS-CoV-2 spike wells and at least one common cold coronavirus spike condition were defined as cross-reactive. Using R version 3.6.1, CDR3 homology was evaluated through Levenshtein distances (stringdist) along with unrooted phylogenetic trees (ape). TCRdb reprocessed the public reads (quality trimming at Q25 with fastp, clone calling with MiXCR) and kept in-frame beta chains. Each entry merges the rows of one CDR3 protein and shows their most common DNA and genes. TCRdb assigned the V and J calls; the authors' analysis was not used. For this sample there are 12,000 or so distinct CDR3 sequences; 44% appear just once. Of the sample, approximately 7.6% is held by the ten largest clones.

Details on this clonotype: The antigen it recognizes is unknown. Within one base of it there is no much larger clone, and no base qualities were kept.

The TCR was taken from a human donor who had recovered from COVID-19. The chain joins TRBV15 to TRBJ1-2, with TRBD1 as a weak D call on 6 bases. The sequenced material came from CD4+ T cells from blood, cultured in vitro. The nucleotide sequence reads TGTGCCACCAGCAGAGATAGCACAGGGTTTTATGGCTACACCTTC. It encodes CATSRDSTGFYGYTF.